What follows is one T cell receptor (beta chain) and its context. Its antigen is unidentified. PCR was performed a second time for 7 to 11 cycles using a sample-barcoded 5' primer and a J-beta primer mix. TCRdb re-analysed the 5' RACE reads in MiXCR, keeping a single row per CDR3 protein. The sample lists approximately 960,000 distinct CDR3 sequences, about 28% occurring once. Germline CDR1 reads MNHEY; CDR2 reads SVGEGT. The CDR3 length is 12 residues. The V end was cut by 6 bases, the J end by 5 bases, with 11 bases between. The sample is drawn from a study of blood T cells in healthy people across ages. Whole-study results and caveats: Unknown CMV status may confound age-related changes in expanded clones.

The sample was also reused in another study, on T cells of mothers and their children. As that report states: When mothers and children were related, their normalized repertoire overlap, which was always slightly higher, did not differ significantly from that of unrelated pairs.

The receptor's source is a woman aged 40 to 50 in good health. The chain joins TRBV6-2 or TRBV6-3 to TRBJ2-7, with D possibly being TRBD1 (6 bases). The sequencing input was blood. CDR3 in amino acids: CASRDRLDEQYF. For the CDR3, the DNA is TGTGCCAGCAGGGACAGACTGGACGAGCAGTACTTC.